A single sample gave rise to the 17 T cell receptor beta chains below, sequenced in a study of blood T cell repertoires in COVID-19. The data were produced by immunoSEQ multiplex PCR, yet TCRdb's version contains in-frame clones alone and is incomplete. The sample carries about 140,000 clones, roughly 84% recorded once. The specimen sequenced was PBMCs or T cells enriched from blood (not recorded which). The origin of the receptors is a man in his 70s who had been exposed to COVID-19.

The genes are TRBV2 and TRBJ2-2; no firm D call. Germline assignment: CDR1 SNHLY and CDR2 FYNNEI. Trimming cost V 7 bases and J 1 base, with 25 bases left between them. This CDR3 comprises 19 residues. Here the CDR3 DNA reads TGTGCCAGCACGGGTTCCCCCCGAAACTGGCAGCTGAACACCGGGGAGCTGTTTTTT. It is translated as CASTGSPRNWQLNTGELFF.

The gene calls are TRBV5-1 and TRBJ2-1, with TRBD2 identical over 12 bases. The CDR3 is made up of 16 amino acids. Per the germline V gene, CDR1 is SGHRS and CDR2 is YFSETQ. Trimming at V came to 2 bases and at J to 9 bases, leaving 9 bases not matched to a gene. CDR3 loop: CASSFRTSGRTGEQFF. The CDR3 DNA follows: TGCGCCAGCAGCTTCCGCACTAGCGGGAGGACCGGTGAGCAGTTCTTC.

The chain uses TRBV7-8 and TRBJ2-3, with 11 nucleotides matching TRBD1. V trimming: 3 bases; J trimming: 6 bases; junction bases outside the gene matches: 5. CDR1 and CDR2 (germline): SGHVS, FQNEAQ. This CDR3 spans 15 amino acids. The CDR3 region is CASSFIGDRGDTQYF. Written as DNA, the CDR3 is TGTGCCAGCAGCTTTATTGGGGACAGGGGGGATACGCAGTATTTT.

The V call is TRBV5-4, the J call TRBJ2-2; perhaps TRBD2 as D (6 bases). V was trimmed by 4 bases and J by 6 bases, leaving 13 bases between them. CDR3 length equals 14 residues. Germline V lookup: CDR1 SGHNT, CDR2 YYREEE (reference sequence). The CDR3 bases are TGTGCCAGCAGCCAGGTGGGGGGAGCCGGGGAGCTGTTTTTT. As protein: CASSQVGGAGELFF.

As DNA, the CDR3 is TGCAGCGTTGCCGCGACAGGGCCCCCCTACAATGAGCAGTTCTTC. Translated: CSVAATGPPYNEQFF. This rearrangement joins TRBV29-1 to TRBJ2-1, with TRBD1 identical over 7 bases. With V trimmed by 4 bases and J by 2 bases, 8 bases remained unmatched. Germline values: CDR1 SQVTM, CDR2 ANQGSEA. The CDR3 is made up of 15 amino acids.

The chain joins TRBV5-4 to TRBJ1-1; D not resolved. Germline V gives CDR1 SGHNT, CDR2 YYREEE (reference sequence). Trimming stripped 4 bases from V and 1 base from J, with 20 bases between. The CDR3 loop spans 17 amino acids. The CDR3 DNA reads as TGTGCCAGCAGCCCGTTTGGTACAGTTACTTCGAACACTGAAGCTTTCTTT. Translating it yields CASSPFGTVTSNTEAFF.

This clone was picked up a small number of times. V gene TRBV5-4 combines with J gene TRBJ1-6, with D perhaps TRBD1 (6 bases). From germline, CDR1 is SGHNT and CDR2 YYREEE (reference sequence). The CDR3 spans 15 residues. Trimming removed 7 bases from V and 5 bases from J, with 16 bases in between. The CDR3: CASFVQGMHNSPLHF. The CDR3, as DNA: TGTGCCAGCTTCGTACAGGGAATGCATAATTCACCCCTCCACTTT. Combining the CDR3 with reference TRBV5-4 and TRBJ1-6 gives the whole variable domain ETGVTQSPTHLIKTRGQQVTLRCSSQSGHNTVSWYQQALGQGPQFIFQYYREEENGRGNFPPRFSGLQFPNYSSELNVNALELDDSALYLCASFVQGMHNSPLHFGNGTRLTVT.

With respect to this clone: Within the sample, other DNA sequences also encode this same CDR3. The chain is built from TRBV7-2 and TRBJ2-1; 12 positions match TRBD2. Germline V lookup: CDR1 SGHTA, CDR2 FQGNSA. The V gene end was trimmed by 5 bases and the J gene end by 4 bases; junction bases not matched to a gene: 6. This CDR3 has 16 residues. For the CDR3, the DNA is TGTGCCAGCAGCCCTCTAGCGGGGGGGGCTTACAATGAGCAGTTCTTC. Translating it yields CASSPLAGGAYNEQFF.

This clone has a single count. J is TRBJ1-4 and V is TRBV12-5, with D unresolved. The germline CDR1 and CDR2 sequences are LGHNT and FRNRAP. V was shortened by 7 bases and J by 8 bases, with 17 bases between the two germline ends. This CDR3 has 14 residues. The CDR3 DNA sequence: TGTGCTAGTGCCTCTCGGGAGGGCGGGGAAAAACTGTTTTTT. It is translated as CASASREGGEKLFF.

The V call is TRBV27, the J call TRBJ2-7, with 12 bases matching TRBD2. With V trimmed by 1 base and J by 3 bases, 10 bases remained unmatched. Per germline, CDR1 MNHEY and CDR2 SMNVEV (reference sequence). The CDR3 sequence is 18 residues long. CDR3 in amino acids: CASSLFPPSLAGGYEQYF. For the CDR3, the DNA is TGTGCCAGCAGTTTATTCCCTCCCTCACTAGCGGGGGGCTACGAGCAGTACTTC.

The V gene is TRBV6-2 or TRBV6-3, the J gene TRBJ2-1; 10 nucleotides line up with TRBD2. Trimming at V came to 4 bases and at J to 3 bases, leaving 3 bases not matched to a gene. CDR1 MNHEY and CDR2 SVGEGT come from the germline V gene. This CDR3 region has 15 residues. The CDR3 nucleotides are TGTGCCAGCAGTTCCGGGACTAGCGTCTACAATGAGCAGTTCTTC. Translation gives CASSSGTSVYNEQFF.

CDR3 in amino acids: CASSDTGVTEAFF. In DNA form, the CDR3 reads TGTGCCAGCAGCGACACAGGGGTCACTGAAGCTTTCTTT. The chain joins TRBV7-9 to TRBJ1-1; 7 positions agree with TRBD1. The CDR3 spans 13 residues. Germline assignment: CDR1 SEHNR and CDR2 FQNEAQ (reference sequence). V lost 5 bases and J lost 4; bases outside the gene matches: 4.

The V call is TRBV6-8, the J call TRBJ2-2, with D possibly TRBD1 on 5 matching bases. With 6 bases removed from V and 1 base from J, the gap between germline ends came to 6 bases. The CDR3 is 13 residues long. CDR1 and CDR2 (germline): MNHGY, SAAAGT. CDR3 coding DNA: TGTGCCAGCAGAGACAGGAACACCGGGGAGCTGTTTTTT. Translated, it gives CASRDRNTGELFF.

V gene TRBV6-5 combines with J gene TRBJ1-6; tentatively, D is TRBD1 (5 bases). The CDR3 loop spans 13 amino acids. The V end was cut by 10 bases, the J end by 10 bases, with 17 bases between. Germline assignment: CDR1 MNHEY and CDR2 SVGAGI. CDR3 residues: CATSDRIGSPLHF. The DNA of the CDR3 is TGTGCCACCTCCGACAGAATAGGGTCACCCCTCCACTTT.

This chain uses TRBV9 with TRBJ1-6; 8 bases match TRBD1. Germline lookup yields CDR1 SGDLS and CDR2 YYNGEE. This CDR3 comprises 14 residues. Germline trimming cut 7 bases from V and 7 bases from J; bases unmatched to any gene: 7. The CDR3 sequence is CASSRDRKNSPLHF. CDR3 DNA: TGTGCCAGCTCCCGGGACAGGAAAAATTCACCCCTCCACTTT.

The rearrangement joins TRBV28 to TRBJ1-3; D not certain. The V end lost 2 bases, the J end lost 1 base, and 9 bases lay between the germline ends. The CDR3 totals 15 residues. Germline loops: CDR1 MDHEN, CDR2 SYDVKM. CDR3 loop: CASSLPQSSGNTIYF. The CDR3 nucleotides read TGTGCCAGCAGTTTACCGCAGTCTTCTGGAAACACCATATATTTT.

The chain recombines TRBV5-4 with TRBJ2-2, with 10 positions matching TRBD2. This CDR3 region has 16 residues. The V segment lost 1 base and the J segment 5 bases; nucleotides outside the gene matches: 5. CDR1 is SGHNT and CDR2 is YYREEE in the germline V gene (reference sequence). In DNA, the CDR3 is TGTGCCAGCAGCTTGTTAGATAGCGGGAGGACCGGGGAGCTGTTTTTT. Its translation is CASSLLDSGRTGELFF.